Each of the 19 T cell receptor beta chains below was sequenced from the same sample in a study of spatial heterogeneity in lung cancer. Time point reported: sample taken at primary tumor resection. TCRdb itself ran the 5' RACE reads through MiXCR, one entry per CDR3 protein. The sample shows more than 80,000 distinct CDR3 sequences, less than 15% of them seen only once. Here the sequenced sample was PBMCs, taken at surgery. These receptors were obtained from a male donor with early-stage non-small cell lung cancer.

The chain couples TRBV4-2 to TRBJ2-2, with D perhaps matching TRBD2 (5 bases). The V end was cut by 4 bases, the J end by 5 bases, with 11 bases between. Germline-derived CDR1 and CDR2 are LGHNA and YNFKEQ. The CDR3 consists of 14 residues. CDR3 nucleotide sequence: TGTGCCAGCAGCCCCACCCCGGGAACCGGGGAGCTGTTTTTT. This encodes CASSPTPGTGELFF.

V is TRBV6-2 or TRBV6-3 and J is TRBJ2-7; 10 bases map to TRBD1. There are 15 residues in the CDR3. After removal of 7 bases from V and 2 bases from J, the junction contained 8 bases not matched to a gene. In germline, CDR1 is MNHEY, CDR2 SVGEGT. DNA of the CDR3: TGTGCCAGCATCCCGGACAGGGGGGTTCCCTACGAGCAGTACTTC. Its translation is CASIPDRGVPYEQYF.

The CDR3 region is CASLRGPRANVLTF. The CDR3 nucleotides read TGTGCCAGCCTCCGGGGTCCCCGGGCCAACGTCCTGACTTTC. V and J are TRBV6-1 and TRBJ2-6; perhaps TRBD2 as D (5 bases). V shed 8 bases and J shed 5 bases, with 13 bases lying between them. The germline gives CDR1 MNHNS, CDR2 SASEGT. The CDR3 has 14 residues.

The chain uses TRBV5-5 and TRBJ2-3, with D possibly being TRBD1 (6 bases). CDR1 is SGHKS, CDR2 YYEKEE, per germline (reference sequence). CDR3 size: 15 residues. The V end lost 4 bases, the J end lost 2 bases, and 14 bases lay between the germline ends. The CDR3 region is CASSRQGLDTDTQYF. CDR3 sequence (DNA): TGTGCCAGCAGCCGTCAGGGGCTCGACACAGATACGCAGTATTTT.

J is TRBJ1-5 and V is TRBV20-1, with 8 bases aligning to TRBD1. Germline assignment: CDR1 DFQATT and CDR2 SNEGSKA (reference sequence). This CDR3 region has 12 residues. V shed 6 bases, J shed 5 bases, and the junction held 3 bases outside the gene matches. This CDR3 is CSATTGDQPQHF. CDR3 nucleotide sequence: TGCAGTGCCACGACAGGGGATCAGCCCCAGCATTTT.

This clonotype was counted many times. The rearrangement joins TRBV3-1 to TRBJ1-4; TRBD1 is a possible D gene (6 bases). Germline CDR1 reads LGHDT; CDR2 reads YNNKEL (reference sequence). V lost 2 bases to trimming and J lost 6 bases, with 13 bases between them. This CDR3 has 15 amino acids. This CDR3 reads CASSQNRQADEKLFF. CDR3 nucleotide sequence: TGTGCCAGCAGCCAAAACCGACAGGCAGATGAAAAACTGTTTTTT.

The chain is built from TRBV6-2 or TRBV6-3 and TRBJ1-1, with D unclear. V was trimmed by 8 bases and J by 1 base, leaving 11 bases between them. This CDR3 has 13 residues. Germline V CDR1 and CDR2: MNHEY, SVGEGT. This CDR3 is CASQRRENTEAFF. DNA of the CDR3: TGTGCCAGCCAGCGACGGGAGAACACTGAAGCTTTCTTT.

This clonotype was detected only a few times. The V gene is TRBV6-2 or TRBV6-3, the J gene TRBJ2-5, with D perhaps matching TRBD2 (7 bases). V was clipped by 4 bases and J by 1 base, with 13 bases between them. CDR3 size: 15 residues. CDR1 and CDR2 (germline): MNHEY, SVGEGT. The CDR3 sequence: CASSWGGHLQETQYF. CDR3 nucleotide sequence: TGTGCCAGCAGTTGGGGGGGACACCTCCAAGAGACCCAGTACTTC.

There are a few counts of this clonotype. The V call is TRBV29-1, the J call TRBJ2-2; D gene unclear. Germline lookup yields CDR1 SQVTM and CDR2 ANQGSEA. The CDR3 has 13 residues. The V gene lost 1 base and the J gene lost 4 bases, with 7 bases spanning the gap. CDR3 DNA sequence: TGCAGCGTTGAAGTCGCAGGCACCGGGGAGCTGTTTTTT. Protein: CSVEVAGTGELFF.

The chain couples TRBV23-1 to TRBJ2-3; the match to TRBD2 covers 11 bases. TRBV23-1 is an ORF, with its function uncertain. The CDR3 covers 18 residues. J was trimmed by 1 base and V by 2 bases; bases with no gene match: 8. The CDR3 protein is CASSQPNGTSGRTDTQYF. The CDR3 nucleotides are TGCGCCAGCAGTCAACCGAATGGGACTAGCGGACGCACAGATACGCAGTATTTT.

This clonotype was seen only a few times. The DNA for the CDR3 is TGTGCCAGCAGCGTAGGGGCAGGCTTATACGAGCAGTACTTC. As protein: CASSVGAGLYEQYF. This chain connects TRBV9 to TRBJ2-7; the D is unclear. This CDR3 region has 14 residues. The germline V gene has CDR1 SGDLS and CDR2 YYNGEE. Trimming left V 0 bases short and J 4 bases short, with 11 bases between.

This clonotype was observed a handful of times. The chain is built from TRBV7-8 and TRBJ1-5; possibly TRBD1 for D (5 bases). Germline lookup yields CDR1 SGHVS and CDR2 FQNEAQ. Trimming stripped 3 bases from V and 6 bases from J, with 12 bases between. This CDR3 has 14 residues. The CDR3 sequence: CASSFSRQGQPQHF. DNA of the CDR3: TGTGCCAGCAGCTTTTCCCGCCAGGGTCAGCCCCAGCATTTT.

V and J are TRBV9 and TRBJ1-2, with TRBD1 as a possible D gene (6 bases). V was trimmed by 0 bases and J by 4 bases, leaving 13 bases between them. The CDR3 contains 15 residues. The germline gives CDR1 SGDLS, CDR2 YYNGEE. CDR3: CASSVAGARGYGYTF. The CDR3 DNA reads TGTGCCAGCAGCGTAGCGGGGGCGCGAGGCTATGGCTACACCTTC.

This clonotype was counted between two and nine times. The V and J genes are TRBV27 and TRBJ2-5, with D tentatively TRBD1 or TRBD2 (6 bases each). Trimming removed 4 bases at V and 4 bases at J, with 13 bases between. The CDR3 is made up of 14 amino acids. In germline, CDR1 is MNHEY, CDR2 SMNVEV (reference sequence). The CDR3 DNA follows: TGTGCCAGCAGTTCCCGGGGGCGCGTAGAGACCCAGTACTTC. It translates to CASSSRGRVETQYF.

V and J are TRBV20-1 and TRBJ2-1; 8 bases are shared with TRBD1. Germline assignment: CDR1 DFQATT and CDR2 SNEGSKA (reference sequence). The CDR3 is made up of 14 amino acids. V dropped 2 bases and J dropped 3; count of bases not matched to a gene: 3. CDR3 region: CSARQGADYNEQFF. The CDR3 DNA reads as TGCAGTGCTAGACAGGGGGCGGACTACAATGAGCAGTTCTTC.

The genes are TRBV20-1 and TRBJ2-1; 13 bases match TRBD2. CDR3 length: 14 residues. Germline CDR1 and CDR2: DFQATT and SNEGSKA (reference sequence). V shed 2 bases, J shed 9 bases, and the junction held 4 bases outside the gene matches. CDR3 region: CSARTSGGASEQFF. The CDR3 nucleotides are TGCAGTGCTAGAACTAGCGGGGGGGCAAGTGAGCAGTTCTTC.

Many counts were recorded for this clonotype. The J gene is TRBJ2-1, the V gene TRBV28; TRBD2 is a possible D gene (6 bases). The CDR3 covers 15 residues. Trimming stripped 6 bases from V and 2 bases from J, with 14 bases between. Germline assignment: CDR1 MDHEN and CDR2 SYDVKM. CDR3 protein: CASSGGGNPYNEQFF. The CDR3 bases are TGTGCCAGCAGCGGCGGCGGGAACCCCTACAATGAGCAGTTCTTC. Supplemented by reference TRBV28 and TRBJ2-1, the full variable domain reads DVKVTQSSRYLVKRTGEKVFLECVQDMDHENMFWYRQDPGLGLRLIYFSYDVKMKEKGDIPEGYSVSREKKERFSLILESASTNQTSMYLCASSGGGNPYNEQFFGPGTRLTVL.

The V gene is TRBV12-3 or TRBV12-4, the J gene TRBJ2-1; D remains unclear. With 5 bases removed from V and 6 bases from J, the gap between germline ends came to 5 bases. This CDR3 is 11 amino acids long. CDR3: CASSPFNEQFF. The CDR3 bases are TGTGCCAGCAGTCCCTTCAATGAGCAGTTCTTC.

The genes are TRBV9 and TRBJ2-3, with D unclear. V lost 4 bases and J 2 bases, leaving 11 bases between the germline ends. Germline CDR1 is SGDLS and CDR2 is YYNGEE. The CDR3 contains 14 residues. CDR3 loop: CASSTRTYTDTQYF. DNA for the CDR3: TGTGCCAGCAGCACCAGGACGTACACAGATACGCAGTATTTT.